These 14 T cell receptor beta chains were sequenced from one sample in a study of beta chain features in type 1 diabetes (dated 2018 in TCRdb). What the authors observed across the whole study: A moderate but significant shortening of TCRB CDR3 length was observed in type 1 diabetes patients in all four CD4+ subsets.

The library relied on the immunoSEQ multiplex PCR assay. The entire isolated RNA was reverse transcribed using the High Capacity cDNA Reverse Transcription Kit, and thus expressed TCRB transcripts were sequenced. In TCRdb, the immuneACCESS table is reduced to in-frame sequences with V and J assigned. These tables do not hold every clone; where another copy was compared, an unresolved V gene accounts for under half, and the others remain unexplained. Within this sample are more than 300,000 clones, with around 9.6% of them counted one time only. The ten biggest clones cover approximately 0.55% of the sample. Their target antigens are unknown. Sequences were obtained from central memory CD4+ T cells from blood. These receptors were collected from a man under 40 with type 1 diabetes.

This clone has a handful of counts. The chain uses TRBV7-8 and TRBJ2-5; D possibly uses TRBD1 or TRBD2 (5 bases each). CDR1 and CDR2 (germline): SGHVS, FQNEAQ. V dropped 1 base and J dropped 5 bases, with 8 bases sitting between them. The CDR3 length is 13 residues. The CDR3 bases are TGTGCCAGCAGCTTAGTAGGGACGGAGACCCAGTACTTC. Its translation is CASSLVGTETQYF.

This clone has more than one count but fewer than ten. This chain uses TRBV5-4 with TRBJ1-2, with 7 nucleotides matching TRBD1. The CDR3 is 14 residues long. Germline CDR1 SGHNT, CDR2 YYREEE (reference sequence). V lost 1 base, J lost 8 bases, and 8 bases stayed unmatched. DNA for the CDR3: TGTGCCAGCAGCTTGTGGGGACAGACTAGGGGCTACACCTTC. It codes for CASSLWGQTRGYTF.

This clone occurred a few times. This chain uses TRBV7-9 with TRBJ1-1, with a tentative D call TRBD1 (5 bases). The CDR3 sequence is 15 residues long. Trimming stripped 2 bases from V and 3 bases from J, with 13 bases between. Germline V gene data show CDR1 as SEHNR and CDR2 as FQNEAQ (reference sequence). In DNA form, the CDR3 reads TGTGCCAGCAGCTTAACGATCGGGGCGGACACTGAAGCTTTCTTT. As protein: CASSLTIGADTEAFF. The full variable domain, its missing parts supplied by reference TRBV7-9 and TRBJ1-1, is DTGVSQNPRHKITKRGQNVTFRCDPISEHNRLYWYRQTLGQGPEFLTYFQNEAQLEKSRLLSDRFSAERPKGSFSTLEIQRTEQGDSAMYLCASSLTIGADTEAFFGQGTRLTVV.

This clone was seen only a few times. This chain uses TRBV5-4 with TRBJ2-4; the match to TRBD2 covers 7 bases. CDR3 size: 15 residues. The V segment lost 8 bases and the J segment 1 base; nucleotides outside the gene matches: 9. Germline-derived CDR1 and CDR2 are SGHNT and YYREEE (reference sequence). CDR3 in DNA: TGTGCCAGTACGGGGGGAGCCAAGGCCAAAAACATTCAGTACTTC. The encoded protein is CASTGGAKAKNIQYF.

In the case of this clone: The sample holds other DNA sequences that translate to the same CDR3. V gene TRBV5-4 combines with J gene TRBJ1-1, with TRBD1 identical over 8 bases. The CDR3 contains 14 residues. The germline V gene has CDR1 SGHNT and CDR2 YYREEE (reference sequence). Germline trimming cut 7 bases from V and 5 bases from J; bases unmatched to any gene: 10. CDR3 nucleotides: TGTGCCAGCGGACGGCAACAGGGGGTAACTGAAGCTTTCTTT. This sequence encodes CASGRQQGVTEAFF.

This clone has more than one count but fewer than ten. The chain has TRBV2 and TRBJ2-7; possibly TRBD2 for D (6 bases). V lost 7 bases and J lost 5, with 18 bases in between. CDR3 size: 14 residues. Germline loops: CDR1 SNHLY, CDR2 FYNNEI. The CDR3 loop is CASTEGGAIHEQYF. The CDR3 coding sequence is TGTGCCAGCACCGAAGGAGGGGCGATCCACGAGCAGTACTTC.

This clone showed up just a few times. The V gene is TRBV28, the J gene TRBJ2-7; TRBD1 is a possible D gene (5 bases). CDR3 length: 12 residues. The germline gives CDR1 MDHEN, CDR2 SYDVKM. V lost 5 bases and J lost 6, with 11 bases in between. The CDR3 loop reads CASSLGQSEQYF. For the CDR3, the DNA is TGTGCCAGCAGTCTAGGACAAAGCGAGCAGTACTTC.

This clone was found a few times. The chain joins TRBV5-1 to TRBJ2-2; tentative D call: TRBD1 (6 bases). The CDR3 totals 14 residues. The V gene lost 3 bases and the J gene lost 4 bases, with 10 bases spanning the gap. CDR1 and CDR2 from the germline V gene are SGHRS and YFSETQ. CDR3 protein: CASSSGHLTGELFF. In nucleotides, the CDR3 is TGCGCCAGCAGCTCGGGACATCTCACCGGGGAGCTGTTTTTT. The full variable domain, completed using reference TRBV5-1 and TRBJ2-2, is KAGVTQTPRYLIKTRGQQVTLSCSPISGHRSVSWYQQTPGQGLQFLFEYFSETQRNKGNFPGRFSGRQFSNSRSEMNVSTLELGDSALYLCASSSGHLTGELFFGEGSRLTVL.

This clone occurred a few times. The chain uses TRBV30 and TRBJ2-7; perhaps TRBD1 as D (6 bases). The V end was cut by 1 base, the J end by 3 bases, with 10 bases between. Germline CDR1 GTSNPN, CDR2 SVGIG (reference sequence). CDR3 length: 13 amino acids. The DNA of the CDR3 is TGTGCCTGGAGTGGAAGAGGGGGCTACGAGCAGTACTTC. Amino acids: CAWSGRGGYEQYF.

The V call is TRBV21-1, the J call TRBJ2-7; no DNA check was done on the table's D call, TRBD1. TRBV21-1 is a pseudogene locus. The CDR3 consists of 18 residues. The CDR3 bases are TGTGCCAGCTTCAAGGGGGCCAGTCAGCGATGCTTTCTCCACGAGCAGTACTTC. This translates into CASFKGASQRCFLHEQYF.

The chain couples TRBV2 to TRBJ1-4, with unresolved D. Germline V lookup: CDR1 SNHLY, CDR2 FYNNEI. This CDR3 spans 10 amino acids. Deletions cut 6 bases from V and 8 bases from J, with 4 bases between. CDR3 coding DNA: TGTGCCAGCAGAACGGAAAAACTGTTTTTT. It encodes CASRTEKLFF.

The rearrangement uses TRBV6-5 and TRBJ1-2; no clear D. Deletions cut 5 bases from V and 7 bases from J, with 11 bases between. Germline CDR1 MNHEY, CDR2 SVGAGI. The CDR3 has 12 amino acids. CDR3 in amino acids: CASSAREGGYTF. The DNA for the CDR3 is TGTGCCAGCAGTGCAAGGGAGGGTGGCTACACCTTC.

The genes are TRBV10-3 and TRBJ2-5; 8 bases are a match to TRBD1. With 0 bases clipped from V and 13 bases from J, the junction kept 10 bases outside the gene matches. The CDR3 is made up of 14 amino acids. Germline CDR1 is ENHRY and CDR2 is SYGVKD. The CDR3 sequence is CAISESERTGLRYF. The CDR3 DNA reads TGTGCCATCAGTGAGTCCGAACGGACAGGGCTTCGGTACTTC.

The chain carries TRBV28 and TRBJ2-3; possibly TRBD1 for D (6 bases). Germline-derived CDR1 and CDR2 are MDHEN and SYDVKM. This CDR3 contains 17 residues. Trimming took 4 bases from V and 3 from J, leaving 20 bases between them. CDR3 nucleotides: TGTGCCAGCAGTTCGGGTAAACAGGGTCTTGGAACAGATACGCAGTATTTT. It codes for CASSSGKQGLGTDTQYF.